The following is a TCR beta chain sequence with its context. V was trimmed by 6 bases and J by 6 bases, leaving 10 bases between them. The CDR3 sequence is 12 residues long. CDR1 is MNHNY, CDR2 SVGAGI, per germline (reference sequence). The sample belongs to a study of blood T cell repertoires in COVID-19. Study information: The United States, Italy and Spain supplied acute and convalescent COVID-19 samples. The cDNA or gDNA used as material had been derived from T cells, B-cell-depleted T cells, or PBMCs.

Self-reported history from a screening survey and questionnaire set each donor's cohort. The study recruited exposed participants who had met a COVID-19 case within 2 weeks before entry. TCRdb's copy holds only in-frame clones and misses some; the assay was immunoSEQ multiplex PCR. The table lists about 240,000 clones, 83% of them singletons. The sequence was collected from a middle-aged woman who had been exposed to COVID-19. What was sequenced was PBMCs or T cells enriched from blood (not recorded which). The chain links TRBV6-6 to TRBJ2-3, with TRBD2 as a possible D gene (6 bases). The CDR3 loop is CASRLREDTQYF. CDR3 DNA sequence: TGTGCCAGCAGGTTACGGGAGGATACGCAGTATTTT.